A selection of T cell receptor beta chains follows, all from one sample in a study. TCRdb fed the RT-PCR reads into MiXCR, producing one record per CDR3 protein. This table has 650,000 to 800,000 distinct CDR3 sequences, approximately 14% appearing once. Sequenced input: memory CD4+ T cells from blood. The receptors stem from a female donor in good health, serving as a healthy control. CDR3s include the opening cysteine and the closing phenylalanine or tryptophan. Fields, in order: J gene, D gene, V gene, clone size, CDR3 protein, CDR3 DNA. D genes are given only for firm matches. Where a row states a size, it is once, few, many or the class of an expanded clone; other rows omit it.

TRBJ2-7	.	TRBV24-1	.	CATSAGGFSYEQYF	TGTGCCACCTCGGCGGGCGGCTTCTCCTACGAGCAGTACTTC
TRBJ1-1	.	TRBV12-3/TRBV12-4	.	CASKRQASTEAFF	TGTGCCAGCAAAAGACAGGCATCCACTGAAGCTTTCTTT
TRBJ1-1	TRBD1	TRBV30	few	CAWRGTAPTEAFF	TGTGCCTGGAGGGGGACAGCCCCCACTGAAGCTTTCTTT
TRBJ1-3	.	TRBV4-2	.	CASSQSGLSGNTIYF	TGTGCCAGCAGCCAATCAGGCCTCTCTGGAAACACCATATATTTT
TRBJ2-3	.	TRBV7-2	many	CATKMLARTSTDTQYF	TGTGCCACCAAAATGCTAGCGCGCACCAGCACAGATACGCAGTATTTT
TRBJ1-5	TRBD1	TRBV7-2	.	CASSTWGQREDQPQHF	TGTGCCAGCAGTACTTGGGGACAGAGGGAGGATCAGCCCCAGCATTTT
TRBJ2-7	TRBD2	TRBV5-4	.	CASSFGGGDSEQYF	TGTGCCAGCAGCTTTGGGGGGGGGGATTCCGAGCAGTACTTC
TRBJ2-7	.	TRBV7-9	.	CASSRRDRAYEQYF	TGTGCCAGCAGCCGAAGGGACCGCGCCTACGAGCAGTACTTC
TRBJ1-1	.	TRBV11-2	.	CASSLVGPPGKAFF	TGTGCCAGCAGCTTAGTCGGGCCCCCTGGGAAAGCTTTCTTT
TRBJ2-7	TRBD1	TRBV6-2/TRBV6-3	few	CASRPGTGHSEQYF	TGTGCCAGCAGACCCGGGACAGGTCACTCCGAGCAGTACTTC
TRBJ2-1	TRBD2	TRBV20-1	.	CSARRELAGGGNEQFF	TGCAGTGCTAGACGAGAGCTAGCGGGAGGAGGAAATGAGCAGTTCTTC
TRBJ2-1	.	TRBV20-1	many	CSATLSGTYNEQFF	TGCAGTGCTACACTTTCCGGGACCTACAATGAGCAGTTCTTC
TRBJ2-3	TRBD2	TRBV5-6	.	CASSVTSGRSTDTQYF	TGTGCCAGCAGCGTGACTAGCGGGAGGTCCACAGATACGCAGTATTTT
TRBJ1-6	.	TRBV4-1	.	CASSQDFGANSPLHF	TGCGCCAGCAGCCAAGATTTCGGGGCTAATTCACCCCTCCACTTT
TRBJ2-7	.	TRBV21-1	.	CASSGWTGDRYEQYF	TGTGCCAGCAGCGGGTGGACAGGAGACCGCTACGAGCAGTACTTC
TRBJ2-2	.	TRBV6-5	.	CAAQGSRELFF	TGTGCCGCTCAGGGTTCCCGGGAGCTGTTTTTT
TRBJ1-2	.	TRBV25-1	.	CASSEFKSSGRGYTF	TGTGCCAGCAGTGAATTTAAATCCTCCGGGCGCGGCTACACCTTC
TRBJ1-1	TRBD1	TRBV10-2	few	CASSGVGRGQSLNTEAFF	TGCGCCAGCAGTGGAGTAGGCAGGGGGCAAAGTTTGAACACTGAAGCTTTCTTT
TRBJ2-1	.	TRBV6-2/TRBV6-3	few	CASSARDNEQFF	TGTGCCAGCAGTGCTCGTGACAATGAGCAGTTCTTC
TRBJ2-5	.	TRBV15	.	CATSRDTIEETQYF	TGTGCCACCAGCAGAGATACGATAGAAGAGACCCAGTACTTC
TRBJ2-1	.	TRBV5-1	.	CASSFSGVSTYNEQFF	TGCGCCAGCAGCTTTTCGGGAGTAAGCACCTACAATGAGCAGTTCTTC
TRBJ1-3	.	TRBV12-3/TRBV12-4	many	CASSLGNTIYF	TGTGCCAGCAGTTTGGGAAACACCATATATTTT
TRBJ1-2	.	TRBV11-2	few	CASSLGRSYGYTF	TGTGCCAGCAGCTTGGGCAGATCCTATGGCTACACCTTC
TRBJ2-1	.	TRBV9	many	CASSVTPMYGNEQFF	TGTGCCAGCAGCGTAACCCCAATGTACGGCAATGAGCAGTTCTTC
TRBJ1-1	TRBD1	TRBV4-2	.	CASSQDGTGADGTEAFF	TGTGCCAGCAGCCAAGACGGCACAGGGGCTGACGGCACTGAAGCTTTCTTT
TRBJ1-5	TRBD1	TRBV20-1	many	CSASAGTGGRQPQHF	TGCAGTGCTAGTGCCGGGACAGGGGGCCGGCAGCCCCAGCATTTT
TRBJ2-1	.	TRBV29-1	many	CSVPQGAGGSAQFF	TGCAGCGTTCCCCAAGGGGCTGGAGGGTCGGCGCAGTTCTTC
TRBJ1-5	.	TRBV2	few	CASSVARDLPPQHF	TGTGCCAGCAGTGTCGCCAGGGACCTCCCCCCCCAGCATTTT
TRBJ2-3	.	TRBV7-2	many	CASSLEWGGDTQYF	TGTGCCAGCAGCTTAGAGTGGGGTGGAGATACGCAGTATTTT
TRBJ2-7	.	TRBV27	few	CASSLMGAGGGYEQYF	TGTGCCAGCAGCCTTATGGGGGCTGGCGGGGGTTACGAGCAGTACTTC
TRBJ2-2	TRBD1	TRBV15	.	CATSRDRPNTGELFF	TGTGCCACCAGCAGGGACAGGCCGAACACCGGGGAGCTGTTTTTT
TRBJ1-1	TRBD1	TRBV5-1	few	CASNQQGAGTEAFF	TGCGCCAGCAACCAACAGGGGGCAGGCACTGAAGCTTTCTTT
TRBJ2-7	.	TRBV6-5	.	CASSTPAGMSYEQYF	TGTGCCAGCAGTACCCCTGCCGGGATGTCCTACGAGCAGTACTTC
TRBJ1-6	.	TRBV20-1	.	CSAPGPHVSPLHF	TGCAGTGCCCCGGGCCCCCATGTCTCACCCCTCCACTTT
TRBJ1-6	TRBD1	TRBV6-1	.	CASSEYRGRGSPLHF	TGTGCCAGCAGTGAATACAGGGGGCGAGGATCACCCCTCCACTTT
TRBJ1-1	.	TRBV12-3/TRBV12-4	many	CASSLGGPFLAFF	TGTGCCAGCAGTTTGGGGGGGCCCTTCCTGGCTTTCTTT
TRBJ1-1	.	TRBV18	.	CASSLDNENTEAFF	TGTGCCAGCTCACTGGACAACGAGAACACTGAAGCTTTCTTT
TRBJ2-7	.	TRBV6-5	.	CASSRRNSLPLLEYF	TGTGCCAGCAGCCGTAGGAATAGCCTCCCGCTCCTTGAGTACTTC
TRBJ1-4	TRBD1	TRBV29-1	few	CSAEQRGQVFF	TGCAGCGCCGAACAGAGGGGACAGGTATTTTTT
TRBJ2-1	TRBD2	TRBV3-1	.	CASSPGVGEGRYNEQFF	TGTGCCAGCAGCCCCGGAGTGGGGGAGGGCCGGTACAATGAGCAGTTCTTC
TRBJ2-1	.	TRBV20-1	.	CSAREAFDNEQFF	TGCAGTGCTAGAGAGGCTTTTGACAATGAGCAGTTCTTC
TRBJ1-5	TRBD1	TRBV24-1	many	CATSEEGAEQPQHF	TGTGCCACCAGTGAGGAGGGGGCAGAGCAGCCCCAGCATTTT
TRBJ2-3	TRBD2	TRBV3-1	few	CASSQDPPSGGEDTQYF	TGTGCCAGCAGCCAAGACCCGCCTAGCGGGGGGGAAGATACGCAGTATTTT
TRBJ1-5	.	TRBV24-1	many	CATSDSTYNQPQHF	TGTGCCACCAGTGATTCTACGTACAATCAGCCCCAGCATTTT
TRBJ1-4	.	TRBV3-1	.	CASSSGPSEKLFF	TGTGCCAGCAGCTCCGGACCGTCTGAAAAACTGTTTTTT